This TCR beta chain stems from a study of OX40 agonist ivuxolimab in advanced cancers. The wider study: Patients received ivuxolimab, an intravenous treatment, every 2 weeks at 0.01 to 10 mg/kg.

Worth noting for this clone: Its target is unknown.

This CDR3 region has 19 residues. Losses at the gene ends were 3 bases for V and 1 base for J; bases not matched to a gene: 13. General observations from the study: Among some nonresponders, normalized T-cell clonal expansion was also low. CD8+ T cells showed, on average, more clonal expansion than CD4+ cells.

Profiled with immunoSEQ multiplex PCR; TCRdb holds only in-frame clones, not every one. The sample holds fewer than 70,000 clones, 85% to 90% seen once. V and J are TRBV23-1 and TRBJ2-4; 9 bases align to TRBD1. TRBV23-1 is placed among ORFs of uncertain function. Source: CD4+ or CD8+ T cells sorted from blood, taken in a trial of the OX40 agonist ivuxolimab. This receptor was obtained from an adult with an advanced solid tumor such as melanoma, head and neck, liver or kidney cancer. The CDR3 coding sequence is TGCGCCAGCAGTCAGCCGGGACAGGGCCCTTGGGGGGCCAAAAACATTCAGTACTTC. Translating it yields CASSQPGQGPWGAKNIQYF.